This entry concerns a single T cell receptor (beta chain). A second about 7 to 12 cycle PCR used barcoded and J-beta primers. TCRdb re-analysed the 5' RACE reads in MiXCR, keeping a single row per CDR3 protein. Of approximately 820,000 distinct CDR3 sequences listed, around 43% are singletons. Germline V gives CDR1 SGHRS, CDR2 YFSETQ. CDR3 length: 14 residues. Trimming shortened V by 4 bases and J by 2 bases, and 12 bases separated the two germline ends. The sample originates from a study of blood T cells in healthy people across ages. V and J are TRBV5-1 and TRBJ2-5, with D perhaps TRBD2 (6 bases). Material: blood. The TCR originated in a man aged 55 to 69 in good health. The CDR3 sequence is CASSRLARQETQYF. CDR3 coding DNA: TGCGCCAGCAGCCGGCTAGCGCGTCAAGAGACCCAGTACTTC.